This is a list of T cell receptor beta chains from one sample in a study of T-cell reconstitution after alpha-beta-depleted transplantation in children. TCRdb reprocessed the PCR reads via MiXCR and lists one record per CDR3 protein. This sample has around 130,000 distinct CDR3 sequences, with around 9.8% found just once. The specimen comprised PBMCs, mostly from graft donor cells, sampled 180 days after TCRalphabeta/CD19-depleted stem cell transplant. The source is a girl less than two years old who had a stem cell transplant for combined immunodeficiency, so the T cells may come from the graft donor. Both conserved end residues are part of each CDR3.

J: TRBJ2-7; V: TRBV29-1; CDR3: CSVGDSLLPYEQYF
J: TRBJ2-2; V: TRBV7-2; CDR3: CASSTYRGQRTGELFF
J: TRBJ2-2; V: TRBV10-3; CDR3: CAISETGGTGELFF
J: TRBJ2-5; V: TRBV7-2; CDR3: CASSFMETQYF
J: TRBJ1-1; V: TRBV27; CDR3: CASSSGTANTEAFF
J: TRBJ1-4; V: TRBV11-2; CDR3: CASSLRQGVDSTNEKLFF
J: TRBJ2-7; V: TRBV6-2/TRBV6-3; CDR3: CASSQLLAGPYEQYF
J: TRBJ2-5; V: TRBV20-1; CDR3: CSARVGAGQYF
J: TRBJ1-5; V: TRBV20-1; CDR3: CSARDRVGQPQHF
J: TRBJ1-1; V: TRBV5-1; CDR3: CASSYGNTEAFF
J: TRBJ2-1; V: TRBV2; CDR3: CASSEAGREGLNEQFF